This TCR beta chain came from a study of regulatory T cells in long-lasting Graves disease. Note on this clonotype: Its antigen is unidentified.

The V and J ends lost 5 bases and 5 bases respectively, with 12 bases between them. The CDR3 has 13 residues. Germline V CDR1 and CDR2: SGHTA, FQGTGA. Library construction for TCR beta used iRepertoire HTBI primers and Arm-PCR of CDR3 regions. From the multiplex PCR reads, TCRdb called clonotypes with MiXCR, one entry per CDR3 protein. The sample has approximately 540,000 distinct CDR3 sequences; 9.5% to 15% are singletons. As to time point: newly diagnosed GD, antithyroid drugs for less than 3 months. RNA from PBMCs was the source of the TCR library. Study results and caveats: The number of shared public clonotypes was higher in persistent patients (around 2,700) than new patients (966).

This same sample was also part of a study on T cells in Graves' hyperthyroidism and ophthalmopathy. According to that study: Through a model of 13 V-J features, ophthalmopathy was separated from stable hyperthyroidism.

The receptor was isolated from a woman aged 25 to 39 with Graves disease. V usage is TRBV7-3 and J usage is TRBJ1-1; a possible D gene is TRBD1 (5 bases). The specimen comprised peripheral blood mononuclear cells (PBMCs), sampled at new diagnosis, from a patient treated with antithyroid drugs. The CDR3 is CASSPYGGTEAFF. Here the CDR3 DNA reads TGTGCCAGCAGCCCTTATGGGGGAACTGAAGCTTTCTTT.